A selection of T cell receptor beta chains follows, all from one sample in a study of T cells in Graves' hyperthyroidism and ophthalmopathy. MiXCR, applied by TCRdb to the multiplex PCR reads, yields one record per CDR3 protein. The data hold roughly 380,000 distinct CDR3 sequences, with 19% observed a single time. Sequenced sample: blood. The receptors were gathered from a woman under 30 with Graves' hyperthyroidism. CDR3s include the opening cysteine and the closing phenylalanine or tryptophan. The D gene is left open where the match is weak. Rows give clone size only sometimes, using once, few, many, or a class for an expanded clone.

CASSSQWGYTF,TGTGCCAGCAGCTCCCAATGGGGCTACACCTTC,TRBV9,-,many,TRBJ1-2
CASSLIAGNEQFF,TGTGCCAGCAGCTTAATTGCTGGGAATGAGCAGTTCTTC,TRBV7-3,-,many,TRBJ2-1
CSATGGGITEAFF,TGCAGTGCCACCGGAGGGGGGATCACTGAAGCTTTCTTT,TRBV20-1,-,many,TRBJ1-1
CSARADRQSQSTGELFF,TGCAGTGCTAGGGCCGATAGACAGTCCCAGAGTACCGGGGAGCTGTTTTTT,TRBV20-1,-,many,TRBJ2-2
CAISESIPPRNTEAFF,TGTGCCATCAGTGAGTCGATTCCCCCACGGAACACTGAAGCTTTCTTT,TRBV10-3,-,many,TRBJ1-1
CASSDQGASYEQYF,TGCGCCAGCAGCGACCAAGGGGCCTCCTACGAGCAGTACTTC,TRBV4-1,-,many,TRBJ2-7
CASSLARDSSLNQPQHF,TGTGCCAGCAGTTTGGCACGGGACAGCTCCCTTAATCAGCCCCAGCATTTT,TRBV12-3/TRBV12-4,TRBD1,many,TRBJ1-5
CASSYLRGSNQPQHF,TGTGCCAGCAGCTATCTAAGGGGTAGCAATCAGCCCCAGCATTTT,TRBV6-5,-,once,TRBJ1-5
CASSSGLPEETQYF,TGTGCCAGCAGCTCAGGATTGCCAGAAGAGACCCAGTACTTC,TRBV7-9,-,-,TRBJ2-5
CASRGAGGRTGELFF,TGTGCCAGCAGGGGGGCAGGGGGGAGGACCGGGGAGCTGTTTTTT,TRBV12-3/TRBV12-4,-,-,TRBJ2-2
CASSLGQLSGNTIYF,TGTGCCAGCAGCCTTGGACAACTCTCTGGAAACACCATATATTTT,TRBV28,-,many,TRBJ1-3
CASSQDRVSRGYTF,TGTGCCAGCAGCCAAGACAGGGTCAGCCGGGGCTACACCTTC,TRBV3-1,-,many,TRBJ1-2
CSALGSNPTYEQYF,TGCAGTGCCCTCGGTTCGAACCCGACCTACGAGCAGTACTTC,TRBV20-1,-,many,TRBJ2-7
CASSQGPYAFF,TGTGCCAGCAGCCAAGGGCCATATGCTTTCTTT,TRBV6-2/TRBV6-3,-,-,TRBJ1-1
CASLTGAGNTIYF,TGTGCCAGCTTAACAGGGGCTGGAAACACCATATATTTT,TRBV12-3/TRBV12-4,TRBD1,many,TRBJ1-3
CASSFLAPENYGYTF,TGCGCCAGCAGCTTTCTTGCACCCGAAAACTATGGCTACACCTTC,TRBV5-1,-,many,TRBJ1-2
CASSQDRMGGYTF,TGTGCCAGCAGTCAAGATAGGATGGGTGGCTACACCTTC,TRBV3-1,-,-,TRBJ1-2
CASSDRGFEETQYF,TGTGCCAGCAGTGACAGGGGTTTCGAAGAGACCCAGTACTTC,TRBV6-1,-,many,TRBJ2-5
CASRPARRGTVETEAFF,TGTGCCAGCAGACCCGCGCGGCGGGGTACGGTAGAAACTGAAGCTTTCTTT,TRBV6-4,-,many,TRBJ1-1
CASSYSMGPVEKLFF,TGTGCCAGCAGTTACTCGATGGGGCCCGTTGAAAAACTGTTTTTT,TRBV6-5,-,-,TRBJ1-4
CASHAERLRISNYGYTF,TGTGCCAGCCACGCCGAAAGGCTCAGGATTTCTAACTATGGCTACACCTTC,TRBV2,-,many,TRBJ1-2
CATREGSNTEAFF,TGTGCCACCAGAGAAGGCTCGAACACTGAAGCTTTCTTT,TRBV24-1,-,many,TRBJ1-1
CSARVFLDHETQYF,TGCAGTGCTAGAGTATTTCTAGATCATGAGACCCAGTACTTC,TRBV20-1,-,many,TRBJ2-5
CATGSSNQPQHF,TGTGCCACAGGTAGTAGCAATCAGCCCCAGCATTTT,TRBV6-5,-,few,TRBJ1-5
CASSPTSSEQYF,TGCGCCAGCAGCCCGACCTCTAGCGAGCAGTACTTC,TRBV5-1,-,many,TRBJ2-7
CASSFRIYGYTF,TGTGCCAGCAGTTTCAGGATCTATGGCTACACCTTC,TRBV12-3/TRBV12-4,-,many,TRBJ1-2
CASSQDRRGGYEQYF,TGTGCCAGCAGCCAAGATCGAAGGGGGGGTTACGAGCAGTACTTC,TRBV4-2,-,many,TRBJ2-7
CASSGRQGAVYTEAFF,TGTGCCAGCAGTGGCCGACAGGGGGCGGTTTACACTGAAGCTTTCTTT,TRBV25-1,TRBD1,-,TRBJ1-1
CASSLLRRAARNYGYTF,TGTGCCAGCAGTTTACTACGGCGGGCAGCCCGGAACTATGGCTACACCTTC,TRBV12-3/TRBV12-4,-,many,TRBJ1-2
CASRIRGYDGYGYTF,TGTGCCAGCCGTATTAGAGGATACGATGGGTATGGCTACACCTTC,TRBV28,-,many,TRBJ1-2
CASSLAGQRSGNTIYF,TGCGCCAGCAGCTTGGCAGGACAGCGCTCTGGAAACACCATATATTTT,TRBV5-1,-,many,TRBJ1-3
CASSRLTYEQYF,TGTGCCAGCAGTCGCCTCACCTACGAGCAGTACTTC,TRBV3-1,-,-,TRBJ2-7
CASTSPGLLPNYGYTF,TGTGCCAGCACATCCCCCGGCCTATTACCTAACTATGGCTACACCTTC,TRBV13,-,many,TRBJ1-2
CASSHNILGQGNTGELFF,TGTGCCAGCAGCCACAACATTCTCGGACAGGGAAACACCGGGGAGCTGTTTTTT,TRBV3-1,TRBD1,-,TRBJ2-2
CSAKQTNTEAFF,TGCAGTGCTAAACAGACCAACACTGAAGCTTTCTTT,TRBV20-1,-,many,TRBJ1-1
CASSQVGENYGYTF,TGTGCCAGCAGCCAAGTCGGAGAGAACTATGGCTACACCTTC,TRBV3-1,-,-,TRBJ1-2
CASSEGQGPPTEAFF,TGTGCCAGCAGTGAAGGGCAGGGGCCGCCAACGGAAGCTTTCTTT,TRBV6-1,-,many,TRBJ1-1
CSARLRVGYGGYTF,TGCAGTGCTCGATTAAGAGTAGGTTATGGAGGCTACACCTTC,TRBV20-1,-,many,TRBJ1-2
CASRRDSEGEQYF,TGTGCCAGCAGGAGGGATAGCGAAGGCGAGCAGTACTTC,TRBV2,-,many,TRBJ2-7
CASSLQGGQPQHF,TGTGCCAGCAGCTTACAAGGGGGTCAGCCCCAGCATTTT,TRBV7-3,-,many,TRBJ1-5
CASSRDRGPQETQYF,TGTGCCAGCAGTCGCGACAGGGGCCCCCAAGAGACCCAGTACTTC,TRBV12-3/TRBV12-4,TRBD1,many,TRBJ2-5
CASSEDRGANQPQHF,TGTGCCAGCAGTGAAGACAGGGGGGCAAATCAGCCCCAGCATTTT,TRBV6-1,TRBD1,many,TRBJ1-5
CASSSARANTEAFF,TGTGCCAGCTCAAGTGCCAGGGCGAACACTGAAGCTTTCTTT,TRBV18,-,-,TRBJ1-1
CSAIPYSGGALKTQYF,TGCAGTGCTATCCCTTATAGCGGGGGGGCCCTGAAGACCCAGTACTTC,TRBV20-1,TRBD2,many,TRBJ2-5
CASSLVGDTFQHF,TGTGCCAGCAGCTTAGTAGGGGACACGTTCCAGCATTTT,TRBV11-2,-,many,TRBJ1-5